A single sample gave rise to the 8 T cell receptor beta chains below, sequenced in a study of long-term antiretroviral therapy in people with HIV. It was version v3.0 of the immunoSEQ assay that was run at survey level. Clones were sequenced by immunoSEQ multiplex PCR, and TCRdb holds only the in-frame ones, with some missing. The repertoire consists of tens of thousands of clones, with approximately 80% occurring once and the leading ten covering about 6.5%. The source material was unsorted PBMCs, sampled 0.6 years after starting antiretroviral therapy. These receptors came from a young man with HIV.

V usage is TRBV4-2 and J usage is TRBJ1-2; unclear D gene. Germline CDR1 LGHNA, CDR2 YNFKEQ. The V gene lost 0 bases and the J gene lost 6 bases, with 11 bases spanning the gap. The CDR3 covers 14 residues. This CDR3 is CASSQDFGGNGYTF. The CDR3 bases are TGTGCCAGCAGCCAAGATTTTGGAGGGAATGGCTACACCTTC.

The chain recombines TRBV4-2 with TRBJ2-1; no firm D call. Trimming took off 0 bases at V and 5 bases at J, with 11 bases between the two ends. The CDR3 spans 15 residues. Germline CDR1 and CDR2: LGHNA and YNFKEQ. This CDR3 is CASSQDELQNNEQFF. In DNA, the CDR3 is TGTGCCAGCAGCCAAGATGAACTGCAAAACAATGAGCAGTTCTTC.

This chain uses TRBV10-3 with TRBJ2-1; tentative D call: TRBD2 (6 bases). The germline gives CDR1 ENHRY, CDR2 SYGVKD. Between the trimmed V and J ends, which lost 10 bases and 4 bases, there was a span of 11 bases. This CDR3 is built from 12 residues. CDR3 amino acids: CATRDSYNEQFF. As DNA, the CDR3 is TGTGCCACCCGGGACTCTTACAATGAGCAGTTCTTC.

The CDR3 protein is CASSLRARFYEQYF. In nucleotides, the CDR3 is TGTGCCAGCAGTTTAAGGGCCAGGTTCTACGAGCAGTACTTC. The chain has TRBV28 and TRBJ2-7, with D unresolved. Germline CDR1 and CDR2: MDHEN and SYDVKM. The CDR3 is 14 residues long. Trimming cost V 2 bases and J 3 bases, with 11 bases left between them. The full variable domain, completed using reference TRBV28 and TRBJ2-7, is DVKVTQSSRYLVKRTGEKVFLECVQDMDHENMFWYRQDPGLGLRLIYFSYDVKMKEKGDIPEGYSVSREKKERFSLILESASTNQTSMYLCASSLRARFYEQYFGPGTRLTVT.

This clone has just one count. The chain combines TRBV5-6 with TRBJ2-4, with D perhaps matching TRBD1 (6 bases). Trimming cost V 3 bases and J 6 bases, with 13 bases left between them. Per the germline V gene, CDR1 is SGHDT and CDR2 is YYEEEE. The CDR3 has 14 residues. CDR3 DNA sequence: TGTGCCAGCAGCTCAGACAGGTTCGGAAACATTCAGTACTTC. This sequence encodes CASSSDRFGNIQYF.

The chain has TRBV19 and TRBJ1-2; TRBD1 might be the D (5 bases). Germline V CDR1 and CDR2: LNHDA, SQIVND (reference sequence). Between the trimmed V and J ends, which lost 5 bases and 2 bases, there was a span of 12 bases. This CDR3 is built from 14 residues. The CDR3 region has the DNA TGTGCCAGTAGTGGGGGGAATACAAACTATGGCTACACCTTC. Its protein is CASSGGNTNYGYTF.

This sequence joins TRBV19 and TRBJ2-3; possible D gene TRBD1, 7 bases. The V gene lost 4 bases and the J gene lost 0 bases, with 14 bases spanning the gap. This CDR3 spans 16 amino acids. Germline lookup yields CDR1 LNHDA and CDR2 SQIVND (reference sequence). The CDR3 protein is CASSTQGGFSTDTQYF. The CDR3 DNA sequence: TGTGCCAGTAGTACGCAGGGGGGCTTCAGCACAGATACGCAGTATTTT.

By sample fraction, this clone is medium-sized. This rearrangement joins TRBV10-3 to TRBJ2-7; D perhaps matches TRBD1 (6 bases). The germline V gene encodes CDR1 ENHRY and CDR2 SYGVKD. V gave up 10 bases and J gave up 4 bases, with 23 bases separating them. The CDR3 consists of 15 residues. CDR3 region: CATGLGEGVGYEQYF. CDR3 bases: TGTGCCACTGGTCTCGGAGAGGGGGTAGGGTACGAGCAGTACTTC.